The sequence of this T cell receptor beta chain was determined in a study of blood T cell repertoires in COVID-19. For the study at large: Both acute and convalescent COVID-19 samples were obtained from the United States, Italy and Spain. Sources were T cells, B-cell-depleted T cells, or PBMCs; the material itself was cDNA or gDNA.

This clone appeared a single time. Followed longitudinally, the Seattle patients had been enrolled during active infection. There are 16 residues in the CDR3. The V end lost 1 base, the J end lost 0 bases, and 7 bases lay between the germline ends. Germline CDR1 is LGHDT and CDR2 is YNNKEL (reference sequence). Sequenced by immunoSEQ multiplex PCR; TCRdb stores in-frame clones only, minus some. The table records over 400,000 clones, 85% to 90% of them present only once. Sequencing was carried out using peripheral blood. The receptor was isolated from a woman in her forties or fifties with COVID-19, enrolled during active disease. The chain is built from TRBV3-1 (or the pseudogene TRBV3-2) and TRBJ2-6; the D is unclear. CDR3 amino acids: CASSQVRSSGANVLTF. The CDR3, as DNA: TGTGCCAGCAGCCAAGTAAGGAGCTCTGGGGCCAACGTCCTGACTTTC.